This T cell receptor (beta chain) was profiled in a study of blood T cell repertoires in COVID-19. Turning to the study itself: The samples span acute and convalescent COVID-19 from the United States, Italy and Spain.

Study processing details: The assay estimated nucleated cells by amplifying reference gene primers. TCRdb's copy holds only in-frame clones and misses some; the assay was immunoSEQ multiplex PCR. V, J and clone size are taken as reported in that table, and D and trimming were inferred from the DNA itself. The table includes 350,000 or so clones, approximately 86% detected once. J lost 10 bases, V lost 3 bases, and 7 bases had no gene match. Germline values: CDR1 SGDLS, CDR2 YYNGEE. CDR3 length: 14 amino acids. Participant age was roughly 18 to 90 years, and participants resided in about two dozen US areas.

The receptor was derived from a woman in her thirties or forties with acute COVID-19. Sequencing was carried out using PBMCs or T cells enriched from blood (not recorded which). The chain employs TRBV9 and TRBJ1-6; TRBD1 aligns across 7 bases. CDR3 region: CASSETGSHSPLHF. CDR3 nucleotide sequence: TGTGCCAGCAGCGAGACAGGGTCGCACTCACCCCTCCACTTT.